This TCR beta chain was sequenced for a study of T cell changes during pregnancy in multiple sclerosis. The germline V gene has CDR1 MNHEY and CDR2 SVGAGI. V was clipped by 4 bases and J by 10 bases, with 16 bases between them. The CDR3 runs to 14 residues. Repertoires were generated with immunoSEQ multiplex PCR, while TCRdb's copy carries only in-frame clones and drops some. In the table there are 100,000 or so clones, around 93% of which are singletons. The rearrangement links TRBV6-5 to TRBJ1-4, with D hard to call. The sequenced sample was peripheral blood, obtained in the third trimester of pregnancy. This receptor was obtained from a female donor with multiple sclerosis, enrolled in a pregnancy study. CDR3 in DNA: TGTGCCAGCAGTTCCCAGAGGGCCGTTGGAAAACTGTTTTTT. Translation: CASSSQRAVGKLFF.